This passage covers 10 T cell receptor beta chains from one sample sequenced in a study of blood T cell repertoires in COVID-19. Using immunoSEQ multiplex PCR, the repertoire was profiled, and TCRdb retains in-frame clones only, with some absent. The table records hundreds of thousands of clones, about 88% of them present only once. The sequencing input was peripheral blood. These receptors all come from a woman in her seventies with COVID-19, enrolled during active disease.

This clone showed up just once. This chain uses TRBV5-1 with TRBJ1-6, with D uncertain. V was cut by 0 bases and J by 5 bases, with 9 bases left in between. CDR1 is SGHRS and CDR2 is YFSETQ in the germline V gene. CDR3 length equals 15 residues. The CDR3 bases are TGCGCCAGCAGCTTGGGGGAGGGCGATAATTCACCCCTCCACTTT. As protein: CASSLGEGDNSPLHF.

The V and J genes are TRBV27 and TRBJ1-3; 10 bases align to TRBD1. Germline trimming cut 5 bases from V and 4 bases from J; bases unmatched to any gene: 8. This CDR3 spans 16 amino acids. CDR1 and CDR2 (germline): MNHEY, SMNVEV (reference sequence). The CDR3 reads CASSPFRQGAGNTIYF. The CDR3 DNA reads TGTGCCAGCAGTCCATTTCGACAGGGGGCAGGAAACACCATATATTTT.

CDR3 DNA sequence: TGTGCCAGCAGTTACCGACAAAAAGAGACCCAGTACTTC. Its translation: CASSYRQKETQYF. The chain joins TRBV28 to TRBJ2-5; D ambiguous. The germline CDR1 and CDR2 sequences are MDHEN and SYDVKM. This CDR3 is built from 13 residues. Deletions cut 4 bases from V and 3 bases from J, with 9 bases between.

The CDR3 is CASSPTGSAGNTIYF. The CDR3 nucleotides are TGTGCCAGCAGCCCGACAGGGTCGGCTGGAAACACCATATATTTT. This sequence joins TRBV27 and TRBJ1-3, with 7 nucleotides matching TRBD1. The germline CDR1 and CDR2 sequences are MNHEY and SMNVEV (reference sequence). Trimming at V came to 6 bases and at J to 2 bases, leaving 7 bases not matched to a gene. The CDR3 loop spans 15 amino acids.

The chain's CDR3 is CASSLGQGPGYTF. In DNA form, the CDR3 reads TGTGCCAGCAGCTTAGGACAGGGCCCTGGCTACACCTTC. This rearrangement joins TRBV7-9 to TRBJ1-2; 7 bases fit TRBD1. V trimming: 1 base; J trimming: 7 bases; junction bases outside the gene matches: 3. Germline CDR1 reads SEHNR; CDR2 reads FQNEAQ (reference sequence). This CDR3 contains 13 residues.

In its sample, this clone was seen once. V gene TRBV5-3 combines with J gene TRBJ1-2; the match to TRBD1 covers 7 bases. TRBV5-3 is an ORF, with its function uncertain. The CDR3 runs 15 residues. Trimming took 0 bases from V and 6 from J; bases not matched to a gene: 8. CDR3 residues: CARSLAPDRADGYTF. The CDR3 DNA reads TGTGCCAGAAGCTTGGCCCCCGACAGGGCGGATGGCTACACCTTC.

This chain connects TRBV6-5 to TRBJ2-7; possibly TRBD1 for D (5 bases). The germline V gene has CDR1 MNHEY and CDR2 SVGAGI. This CDR3 is built from 14 residues. V shed 6 bases and J shed 2 bases, with 14 bases lying between them. In DNA form, the CDR3 reads TGTGCCAGCAGGGTACCACAGGACCCCTACGAGCAGTACTTC. This codes for CASRVPQDPYEQYF.

This clone came up once. The chain couples TRBV9 to TRBJ2-5; D is possibly TRBD2 (5 bases). In germline, CDR1 is SGDLS, CDR2 YYNGEE. This CDR3 comprises 13 residues. Deletions cut 3 bases from V and 5 bases from J, with 11 bases between. CDR3: CASSARTWETQYF. CDR3 sequence (DNA): TGTGCCAGCAGCGCTAGGACTTGGGAGACCCAGTACTTC. Drawing the rest from reference TRBV9 and TRBJ2-5, the complete variable domain is DSGVTQTPKHLITATGQRVTLRCSPRSGDLSVYWYQQSLDQGLQFLIQYYNGEERAKGNILERFSAQQFPDLHSELNLSSLELGDSALYFCASSARTWETQYFGPGTRLLVL.

The count of this clone is one. The J gene is TRBJ1-1, the V gene TRBV2, with 7 bases lining up with TRBD1. The germline gives CDR1 SNHLY, CDR2 FYNNEI. V gave up 3 bases and J gave up 11 bases; unmatched junction bases: 6. The CDR3 sequence is 12 residues long. This chain's CDR3 is CASSEQGERAFF. CDR3 nucleotide sequence: TGTGCCAGCAGTGAGCAGGGGGAGCGGGCTTTCTTT.

The gene calls are TRBV24-1 and TRBJ1-1; the D is unclear. V dropped 4 bases and J dropped 8 bases, with 13 bases sitting between them. This CDR3 comprises 13 residues. CDR1 and CDR2 (germline): KGHDR, SFDVKD. The CDR3 here is CATSDPLGQEAFF. CDR3 bases: TGTGCCACCAGTGACCCCCTTGGGCAAGAAGCTTTCTTT.